The count of the clone carrying this T cell receptor (beta chain) is one. TCRdb's table, derived via immunoSEQ multiplex PCR, lists solely in-frame clones and lacks some. Of 180,000 or so clones in the sample, roughly 81% were seen once. This sample was included in a study of blood T cell repertoires in COVID-19. The CDR3 is made up of 17 amino acids. Germline V lookup: CDR1 KGHSH, CDR2 LQKENI. With V trimmed by 4 bases and J by 6 bases, 9 bases remained unmatched. The gene calls are TRBV18 and TRBJ2-1, with 13 bases identical to TRBD2. The origin of this receptor is a man in his forties or fifties who had recovered from COVID-19. Specimen: peripheral blood. The chain's CDR3 is CASSLHEGTSGTNEQFF. CDR3 nucleotide sequence: TGTGCCAGCTCACTACATGAGGGGACTAGCGGGACCAATGAGCAGTTCTTC.